This entry is about one T cell receptor (beta chain). Its specificity is not known. This sample was included in a study of shared clonotypes between healthy human individuals. The study, taken as a whole, reports: Only blood samples were collected, and tissue repertoires likely differ. Estimated richness was generally greater in naive than memory subsets. Generation probability values for non-shared clonotypes were lower than those for clonotypes shared by all four donors.

The V and J ends lost 4 bases and 3 bases, in that order; junction bases with no gene match: 8. Germline V gene sequence: CDR1 SGHRS, CDR2 YFSETQ. The CDR3 is made up of 16 amino acids. Only in-frame clones appear in the TCRdb table, and some are missing; sequencing was by immunoSEQ multiplex PCR. The table shows 2 million to 2.5 million clones, with roughly 90% occurring only once. The chain joins TRBV5-1 to TRBJ2-3, with TRBD1 matching over 10 bases. The sequence came from a man younger than 35 in good health. Some clones in this sample may be carry-over from other donors' samples. Sequencing input: naive CD4+ T cells from PBMCs. Documented subset: CD45RA+ positively selected. The CDR3 region is CASSRLGQGGTDTQYF. CDR3 bases: TGCGCCAGCAGCAGGCTAGGACAGGGGGGAACAGATACGCAGTATTTT.